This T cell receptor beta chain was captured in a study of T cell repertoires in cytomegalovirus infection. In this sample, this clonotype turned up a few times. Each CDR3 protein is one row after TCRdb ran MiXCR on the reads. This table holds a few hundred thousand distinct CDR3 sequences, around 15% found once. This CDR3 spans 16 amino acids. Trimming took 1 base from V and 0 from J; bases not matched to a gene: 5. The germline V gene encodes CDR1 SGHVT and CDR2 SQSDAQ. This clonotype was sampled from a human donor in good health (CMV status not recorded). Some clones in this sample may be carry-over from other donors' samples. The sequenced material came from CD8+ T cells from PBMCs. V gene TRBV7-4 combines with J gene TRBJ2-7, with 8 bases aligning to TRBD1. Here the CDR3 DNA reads TGTGCCAGCAGCTTAGGGATGCAGGGGGCCTCCTACGAGCAGTACTTC. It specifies CASSLGMQGASYEQYF.